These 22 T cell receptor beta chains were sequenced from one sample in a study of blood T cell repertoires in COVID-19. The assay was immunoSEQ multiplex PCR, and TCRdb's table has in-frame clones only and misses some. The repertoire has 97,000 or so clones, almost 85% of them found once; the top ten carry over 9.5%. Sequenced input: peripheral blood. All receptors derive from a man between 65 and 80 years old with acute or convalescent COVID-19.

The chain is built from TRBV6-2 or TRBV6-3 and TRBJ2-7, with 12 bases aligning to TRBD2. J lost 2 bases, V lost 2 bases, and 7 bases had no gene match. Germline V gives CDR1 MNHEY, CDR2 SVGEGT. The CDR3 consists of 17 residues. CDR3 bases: TGTGCCAGCAGTTACCCGCCAGGACTAGCGGGAACCTACGAGCAGTACTTC. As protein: CASSYPPGLAGTYEQYF.

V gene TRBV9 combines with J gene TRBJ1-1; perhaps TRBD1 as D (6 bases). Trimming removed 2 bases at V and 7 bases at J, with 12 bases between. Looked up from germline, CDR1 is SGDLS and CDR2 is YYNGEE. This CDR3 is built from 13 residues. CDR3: CASSVSGDVEAFF. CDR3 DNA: TGTGCCAGCAGCGTGTCAGGGGATGTTGAAGCTTTCTTT.

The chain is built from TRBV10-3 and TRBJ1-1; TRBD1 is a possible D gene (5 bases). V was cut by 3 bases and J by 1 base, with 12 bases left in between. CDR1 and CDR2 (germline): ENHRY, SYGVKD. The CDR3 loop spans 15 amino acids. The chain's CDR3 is CAISDSGKTNTEAFF. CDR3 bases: TGTGCCATCAGTGATTCAGGGAAGACGAACACTGAAGCTTTCTTT.

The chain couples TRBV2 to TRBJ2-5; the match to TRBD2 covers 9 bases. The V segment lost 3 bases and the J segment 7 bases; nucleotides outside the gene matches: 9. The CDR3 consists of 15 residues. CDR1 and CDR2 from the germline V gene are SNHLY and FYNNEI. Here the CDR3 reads CASSEGVAGDGTQYF. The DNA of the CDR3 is TGTGCCAGCAGTGAGGGTGTAGCGGGAGATGGGACCCAGTACTTC. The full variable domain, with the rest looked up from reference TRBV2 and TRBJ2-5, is EPEVTQTPSHQVTQMGQEVILRCVPISNHLYFYWYRQILGQKVEFLVSFYNNEISEKSEIFDDQFSVERPDGSNFTLKIRSTKLEDSAMYFCASSEGVAGDGTQYFGPGTRLLVL.

CDR3 sequence (DNA): TGTGCCTGGAAGGGTAGCGGGGGTAACACTGAAGCTTTCTTT. It encodes CAWKGSGGNTEAFF. This sequence joins TRBV30 and TRBJ1-1; TRBD1 is a possible D gene (5 bases). Germline loops: CDR1 GTSNPN, CDR2 SVGIG (reference sequence). The V end was cut by 4 bases, the J end by 2 bases, with 14 bases between. The CDR3 extends over 14 amino acids.

DNA for the CDR3: TGTGCCAGCAGCGTAGGGGACAGGGCCTCTACCGGGCAGTTCTTC. Encoded protein: CASSVGDRASTGQFF. This chain uses TRBV9 with TRBJ2-1; 9 nucleotides match TRBD1. The CDR3 runs 15 residues. V gave up 0 bases and J gave up 12 bases; unmatched junction bases: 10. Germline V lookup: CDR1 SGDLS, CDR2 YYNGEE.

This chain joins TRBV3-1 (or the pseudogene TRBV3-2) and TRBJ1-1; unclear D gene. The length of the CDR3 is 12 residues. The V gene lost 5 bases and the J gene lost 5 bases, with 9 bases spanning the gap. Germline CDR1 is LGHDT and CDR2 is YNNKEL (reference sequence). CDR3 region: CASSSLATEAFF. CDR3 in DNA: TGTGCCAGCAGCTCCCTGGCTACTGAAGCTTTCTTT.

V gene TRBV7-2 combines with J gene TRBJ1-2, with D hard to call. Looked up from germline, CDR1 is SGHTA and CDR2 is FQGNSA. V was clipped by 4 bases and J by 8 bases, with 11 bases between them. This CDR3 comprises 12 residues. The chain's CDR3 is CASSWTVEGYTF. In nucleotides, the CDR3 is TGTGCCAGCAGCTGGACTGTGGAGGGCTACACCTTC.

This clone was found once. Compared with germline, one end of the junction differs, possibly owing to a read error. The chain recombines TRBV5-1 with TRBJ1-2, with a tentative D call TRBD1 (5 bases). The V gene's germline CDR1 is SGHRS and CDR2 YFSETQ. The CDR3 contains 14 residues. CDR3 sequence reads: CASSLLGTKYGYTF. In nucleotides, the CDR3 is TGCGCCAGCAGCTTGCTGGGGACTAAGTATGGCTACACCTTC. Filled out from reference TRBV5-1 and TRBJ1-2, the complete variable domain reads KAGVTQTPRYLIKTRGQQVTLSCSPISGHRSVSWYQQTPGQGLQFLFEYFSETQRNKGNFPGRFSGRQFSNSRSEMNVSTLELGDSALYLCASSLLGTKYGYTFGSGTRLTVV.

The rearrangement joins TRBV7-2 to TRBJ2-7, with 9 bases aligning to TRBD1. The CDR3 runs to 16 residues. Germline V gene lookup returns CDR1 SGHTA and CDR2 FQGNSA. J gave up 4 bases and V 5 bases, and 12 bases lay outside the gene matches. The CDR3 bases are TGTGCCAGCAGCACCACCGGGACAGGGATACTTTACGAGCAGTACTTC. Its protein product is CASSTTGTGILYEQYF.

DNA for the CDR3: TGTGCCAGCTCACCTCCGGGACAGGCGGCTCCCGGGGAGCTGTTTTTT. It yields the protein CASSPPGQAAPGELFF. The chain has TRBV18 and TRBJ2-2, with 8 bases matching TRBD1. Germline CDR1 reads KGHSH; CDR2 reads LQKENI. V shed 3 bases, J shed 6 bases, and the junction held 9 bases outside the gene matches. The CDR3 has 16 amino acids.

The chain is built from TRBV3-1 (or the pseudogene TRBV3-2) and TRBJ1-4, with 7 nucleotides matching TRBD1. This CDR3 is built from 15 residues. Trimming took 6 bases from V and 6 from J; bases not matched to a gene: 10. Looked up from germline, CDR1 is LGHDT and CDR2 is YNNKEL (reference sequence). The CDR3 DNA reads TGTGCCAGCAGTCAAAGACAGGGCTCATATGAAAAACTGTTTTTT. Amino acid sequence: CASSQRQGSYEKLFF.

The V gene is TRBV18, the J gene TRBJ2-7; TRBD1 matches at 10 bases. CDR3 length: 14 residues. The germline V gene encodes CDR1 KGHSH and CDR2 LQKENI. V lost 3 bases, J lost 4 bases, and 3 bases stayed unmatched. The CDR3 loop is CASSPGQGIYEQYF. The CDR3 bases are TGTGCCAGCTCACCGGGACAGGGGATTTACGAGCAGTACTTC.

Written as DNA, the CDR3 is TGTGCCAGTTCCCCCGGCGGCAGCAGCTCTGGAAACACCATATATTTT. Its protein product is CASSPGGSSSGNTIYF. The V gene is TRBV7-2, the J gene TRBJ1-3; D is undetermined. Trimming took 9 bases from V and 0 from J, leaving 18 bases between them. This CDR3 region has 16 residues. Germline V gene sequence: CDR1 SGHTA, CDR2 FQGNSA.

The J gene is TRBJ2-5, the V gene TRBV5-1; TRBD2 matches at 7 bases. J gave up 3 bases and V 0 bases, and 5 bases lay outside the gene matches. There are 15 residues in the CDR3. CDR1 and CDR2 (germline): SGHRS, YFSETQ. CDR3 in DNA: TGCGCCAGCAGCTTGGAGGGACTACCAAAAGAGACCCAGTACTTC. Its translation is CASSLEGLPKETQYF.

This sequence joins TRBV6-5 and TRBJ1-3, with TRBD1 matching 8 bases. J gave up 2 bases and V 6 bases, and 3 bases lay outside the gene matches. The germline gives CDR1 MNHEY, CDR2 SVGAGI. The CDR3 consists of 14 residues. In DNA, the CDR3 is TGTGCCAGCAGGGTGGGACAGGCTGGAAACACCATATATTTT. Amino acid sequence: CASRVGQAGNTIYF.

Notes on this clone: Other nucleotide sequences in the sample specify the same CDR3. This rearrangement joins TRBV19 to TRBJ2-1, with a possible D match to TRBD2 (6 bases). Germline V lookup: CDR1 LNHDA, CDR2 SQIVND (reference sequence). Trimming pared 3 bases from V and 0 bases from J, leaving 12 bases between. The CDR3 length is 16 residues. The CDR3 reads CASSILSGSSYNEQFF. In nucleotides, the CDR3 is TGTGCCAGTAGTATTTTATCCGGGAGCTCCTACAATGAGCAGTTCTTC.

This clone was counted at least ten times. Written as DNA, the CDR3 is TGCGCCAGCAGTGGTTCAAACAGGGACATCACAGATACGCAGTATTTT. Translating gives CASSGSNRDITDTQYF. The chain links TRBV10-1 to TRBJ2-3; maybe TRBD1 (6 bases). CDR1 and CDR2 from the germline V gene are WNHNN and SYGVQD (reference sequence). The CDR3 consists of 16 residues. V lost 4 bases and J 2 bases, leaving 16 bases between the germline ends.

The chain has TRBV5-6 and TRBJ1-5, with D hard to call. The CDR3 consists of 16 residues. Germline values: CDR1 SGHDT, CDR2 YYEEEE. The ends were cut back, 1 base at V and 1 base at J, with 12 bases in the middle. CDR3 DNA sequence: TGTGCCAGCAGCTTGTCAGTAGGGAGCAGCAATCAGCCCCAGCATTTT. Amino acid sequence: CASSLSVGSSNQPQHF.

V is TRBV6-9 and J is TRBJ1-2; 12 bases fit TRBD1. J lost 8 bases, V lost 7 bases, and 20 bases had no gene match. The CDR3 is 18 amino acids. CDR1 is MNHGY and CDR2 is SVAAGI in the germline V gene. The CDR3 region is CASTLPGDRGRSQEGYTF. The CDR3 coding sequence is TGTGCCAGCACCTTACCCGGGGACAGGGGGCGCTCTCAGGAGGGCTACACCTTC.

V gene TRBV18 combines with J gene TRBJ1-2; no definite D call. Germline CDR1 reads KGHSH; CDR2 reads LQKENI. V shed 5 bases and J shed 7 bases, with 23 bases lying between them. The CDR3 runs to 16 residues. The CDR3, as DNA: TGTGCCAGCTCATCCTTCCCCCCGGCTTTCGCGGGTGGCTACACCTTC. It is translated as CASSSFPPAFAGGYTF.

The CDR3 loop reads CASSELPGTGVTEAFF. The CDR3 coding sequence is TGTGCCAGCAGCGAGCTTCCCGGGACAGGGGTCACTGAAGCTTTCTTT. The chain links TRBV9 to TRBJ1-1; 10 bases align to TRBD1. V trimming: 3 bases; J trimming: 4 bases; junction bases outside the gene matches: 9. This CDR3 has 16 residues. Germline CDR1 is SGDLS and CDR2 is YYNGEE.